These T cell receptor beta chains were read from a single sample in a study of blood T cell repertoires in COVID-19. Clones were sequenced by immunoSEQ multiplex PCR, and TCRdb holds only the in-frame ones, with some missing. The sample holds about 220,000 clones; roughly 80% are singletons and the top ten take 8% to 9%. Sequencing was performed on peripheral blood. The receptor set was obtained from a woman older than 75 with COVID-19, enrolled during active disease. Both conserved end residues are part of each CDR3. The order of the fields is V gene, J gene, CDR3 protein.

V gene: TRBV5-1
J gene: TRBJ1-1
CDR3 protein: CASSVAPGLLNTEAFF

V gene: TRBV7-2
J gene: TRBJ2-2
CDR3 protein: CASSPGETNTGELFF

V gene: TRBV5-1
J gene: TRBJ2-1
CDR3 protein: CASSGGSRDDEQFF

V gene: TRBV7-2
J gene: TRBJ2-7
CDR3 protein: CASSPRGAYEQYF

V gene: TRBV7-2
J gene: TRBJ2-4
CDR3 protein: CASSFSGRTGIQYF

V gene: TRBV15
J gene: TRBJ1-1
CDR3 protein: CATSQVGRSTEAFF

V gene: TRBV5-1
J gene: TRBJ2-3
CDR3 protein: CASSLVGTSPDTQYF

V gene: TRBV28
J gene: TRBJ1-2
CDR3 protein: CASSSLGSDSYGYTF

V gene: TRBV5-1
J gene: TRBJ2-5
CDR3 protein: CASSLAGTSGRRAETQYF

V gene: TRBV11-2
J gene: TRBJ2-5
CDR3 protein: CASSLQARQETQYF

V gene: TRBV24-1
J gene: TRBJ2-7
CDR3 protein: CATFNRGQNSYEQYF